The 9 T cell receptor beta chains below all came from one sample that was sequenced in a study of T cell changes during pregnancy in multiple sclerosis. Data came from immunoSEQ multiplex PCR; TCRdb stores just in-frame clones and leaves some out. The sample lists fewer than 70,000 clones, around 89% occurring once. The sample in question was peripheral blood, obtained in the first trimester of pregnancy. The receptors were gathered from a female donor with multiple sclerosis, enrolled in a pregnancy study.

The chain joins TRBV5-4 to TRBJ2-2; D perhaps matches TRBD2 (5 bases). CDR3 length: 16 residues. The V end was cut by 1 base, the J end by 0 bases, with 10 bases between. Per germline, CDR1 SGHNT and CDR2 YYREEE (reference sequence). The CDR3 bases are TGTGCCAGCAGCTTGTCGGGGTTCGCGAACACCGGGGAGCTGTTTTTT. It translates to CASSLSGFANTGELFF.

The V call is TRBV7-8, the J call TRBJ1-3; D unresolved. This CDR3 contains 16 residues. CDR1 SGHVS and CDR2 FQNEAQ come from the germline V gene. V was clipped by 3 bases and J by 0 bases, with 12 bases between them. CDR3 amino acids: CASSLGSVGSGNTIYF. CDR3 sequence (DNA): TGTGCCAGCAGCTTGGGCAGTGTGGGCTCTGGAAACACCATATATTTT.

This chain links TRBV6-1 with TRBJ2-5, with TRBD1 as a possible D gene (6 bases). The V and J ends lost 2 bases and 4 bases respectively, with 8 bases between them. This CDR3 spans 13 amino acids. In germline, CDR1 is MNHNS, CDR2 SASEGT. CDR3 coding DNA: TGTGCCAGCAGTGAACCAGGGGCAGAGACCCAGTACTTC. As protein: CASSEPGAETQYF.

The rearrangement links TRBV6-5 to TRBJ2-7; 8 nucleotides align to TRBD2. Germline V gene sequence: CDR1 MNHEY, CDR2 SVGAGI. CDR3 length: 16 residues. V shed 4 bases, J shed 2 bases, and the junction held 10 bases outside the gene matches. DNA of the CDR3: TGTGCCAGCAGTTCTGGGGTAGCGGGATTCCCCTACGAGCAGTACTTC. It yields the protein CASSSGVAGFPYEQYF.

The count of this clone is one. CDR3 region: CAWLAGSGILFF. CDR3 DNA sequence: TGTGCCTGGCTAGCAGGTTCTGGTATACTGTTTTTT. V is TRBV30 and J is TRBJ2-2; maybe TRBD2 (5 bases). The CDR3 extends over 12 amino acids. The germline V gene encodes CDR1 GTSNPN and CDR2 SVGIG (reference sequence). Deletions cut 5 bases from V and 14 bases from J, with 18 bases between.

CDR3 region: CASSQDRVTEAFF. The CDR3 region has the DNA TGTGCCAGCAGCCAAGACAGGGTTACTGAAGCTTTCTTT. This chain links TRBV14 with TRBJ1-1; D is perhaps TRBD1 (5 bases). CDR3 length equals 13 residues. Germline CDR1 reads SGHDN; CDR2 reads FVKESK. V gave up 0 bases and J gave up 5 bases, with 7 bases separating them. The complete variable domain, with remaining parts taken from reference TRBV14 and TRBJ1-1, reads EAGVTQFPSHSVIEKGQTVTLRCDPISGHDNLYWYRRVMGKEIKFLLHFVKESKQDESGMPNNRFLAERTGGTYSTLKVQPAELEDSGVYFCASSQDRVTEAFFGQGTRLTVV.

In DNA, the CDR3 is TGTGCCAGCTCAGGTCCGGGACAGGCTGGAGATACGCAGTATTTT. Encoded protein: CASSGPGQAGDTQYF. This chain uses TRBV18 with TRBJ2-3; 8 bases match TRBD1. J was trimmed by 5 bases and V by 5 bases; bases with no gene match: 9. CDR1 is KGHSH, CDR2 LQKENI, per germline. The CDR3 totals 15 residues. The full variable domain, in which reference TRBV18 and TRBJ2-3 provide the parts outside the CDR3, is NAGVMQNPRHLVRRRGQEARLRCSPMKGHSHVYWYRQLPEEGLKFMVYLQKENIIDESGMPKERFSAEFPKEGPSILRIQQVVRGDSAAYFCASSGPGQAGDTQYFGPGTRLTVL.

V and J are TRBV7-6 and TRBJ2-7; 10 nucleotides line up with TRBD1. V dropped 4 bases and J dropped 3; count of bases not matched to a gene: 9. Germline V gives CDR1 SGHVS, CDR2 FNYEAQ. The length of the CDR3 is 16 residues. The DNA of the CDR3 is TGTGCCAGCAGCTATCAGACAGGGGGCGCCGGCTACGAGCAGTACTTC. Amino acid sequence: CASSYQTGGAGYEQYF.

This rearrangement joins TRBV27 to TRBJ1-6; D call uncertain. This CDR3 contains 16 residues. CDR1 MNHEY and CDR2 SMNVEV come from the germline V gene (reference sequence). V shed 6 bases and J shed 7 bases, with 19 bases lying between them. CDR3: CASRTVLRVRNSPLHF. The CDR3 coding sequence is TGTGCCAGCAGGACCGTCCTACGGGTTCGGAATTCACCCCTCCACTTT.